This section outlines one TCR beta chain sequence together with its context. Its antigen is as yet unknown. Naive CD8 cells lacked CD45RO and underwent positive selection for CCR7, leaving out terminally differentiated effector memory CD45RA+ cells. This was a deep-level run. The genomic DNA of each subset was split evenly across several immunoSEQ plates. Libraries were prepared by immunoSEQ multiplex PCR; TCRdb keeps only in-frame clonotypes and omits some of them. The table records more than 2 million clones, just under 95% of them present only once. The data are from a study of shared clonotypes between healthy human individuals. Study context: Plates per donor: three CD4 naive, three CD4 memory, two CD8 naive, one CD8 memory. General study points: What naive subsets generally showed was a larger estimated richness than memory subsets showed.

This CDR3 is 12 amino acids long. Germline CDR1 GTSNPN, CDR2 SVGIG (reference sequence). Trimming took 4 bases from V and 5 from J, leaving 10 bases between them. The TCR sequence derives from a man younger than 35 in good health. Some clones in this sample may be carry-over from other donors' samples. V usage is TRBV30 and J usage is TRBJ2-3; D is perhaps TRBD1 or TRBD2 (6 bases each). Sequencing used naive CD8+ T cells from PBMCs. CDR3 bases: TGTGCCTGGATTGGGGGGCTAGATACGCAGTATTTT. Protein: CAWIGGLDTQYF.